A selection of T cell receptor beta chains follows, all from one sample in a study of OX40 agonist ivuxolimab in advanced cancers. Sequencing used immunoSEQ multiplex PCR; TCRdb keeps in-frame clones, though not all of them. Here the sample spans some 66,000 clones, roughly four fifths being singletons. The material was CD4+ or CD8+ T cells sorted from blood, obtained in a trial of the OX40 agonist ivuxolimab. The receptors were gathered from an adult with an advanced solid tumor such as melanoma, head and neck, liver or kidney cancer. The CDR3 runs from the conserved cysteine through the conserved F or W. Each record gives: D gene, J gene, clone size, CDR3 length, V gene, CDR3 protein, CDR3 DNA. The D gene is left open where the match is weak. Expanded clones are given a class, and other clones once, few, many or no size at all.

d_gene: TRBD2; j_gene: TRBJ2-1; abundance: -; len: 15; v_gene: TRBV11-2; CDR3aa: CASSTRLAGNNEQFF; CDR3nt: TGTGCCAGCAGCACCCGGCTAGCGGGAAACAATGAGCAGTTCTTC
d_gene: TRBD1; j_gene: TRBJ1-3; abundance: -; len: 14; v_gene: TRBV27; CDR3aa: CASSLTGLGNTIYF; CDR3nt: TGTGCCAGCAGTTTGACAGGGCTGGGAAACACCATATATTTT
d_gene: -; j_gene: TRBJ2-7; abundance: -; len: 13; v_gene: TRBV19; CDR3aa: CASSIAPGPEQYF; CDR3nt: TGTGCCAGTAGTATAGCTCCGGGTCCCGAGCAGTACTTC
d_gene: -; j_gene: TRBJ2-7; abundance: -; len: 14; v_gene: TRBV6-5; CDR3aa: CASSRQRSSYEQYF; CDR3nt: TGTGCCAGCAGTCGACAGAGAAGCTCCTACGAGCAGTACTTC
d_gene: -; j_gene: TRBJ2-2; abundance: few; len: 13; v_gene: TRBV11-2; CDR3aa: CASSLDHVGELFF; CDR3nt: TGTGCCAGCAGCTTAGATCACGTCGGGGAGCTGTTTTTT
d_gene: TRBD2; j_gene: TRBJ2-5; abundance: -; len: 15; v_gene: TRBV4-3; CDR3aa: CASSQDGGAGETQYF; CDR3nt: TGCGCCAGCAGCCAAGACGGGGGGGCAGGGGAGACCCAGTACTTC
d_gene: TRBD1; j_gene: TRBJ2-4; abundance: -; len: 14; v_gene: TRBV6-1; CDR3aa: CASSSQGLKNIQYF; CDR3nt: TGTGCCAGCAGCTCACAGGGGCTCAAAAACATTCAGTACTTC
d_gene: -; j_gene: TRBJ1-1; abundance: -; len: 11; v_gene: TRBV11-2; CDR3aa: CASSSWGEAFF; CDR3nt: TGTGCCAGCAGCTCCTGGGGTGAAGCTTTCTTT
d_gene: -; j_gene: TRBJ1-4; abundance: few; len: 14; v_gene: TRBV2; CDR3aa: CASVTEAQNEKLFF; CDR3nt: TGTGCCAGCGTAACGGAAGCCCAAAATGAAAAACTGTTTTTT
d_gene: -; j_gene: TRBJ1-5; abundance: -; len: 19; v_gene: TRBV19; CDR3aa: CASSIHAVEGKDSNQPQHF; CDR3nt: TGTGCCAGTAGTATCCATGCCGTGGAGGGGAAGGATAGCAATCAGCCCCAGCATTTT
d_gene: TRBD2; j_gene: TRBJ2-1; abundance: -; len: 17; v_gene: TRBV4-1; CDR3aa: CASSQTRAGARYNEQFF; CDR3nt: TGCGCCAGCAGCCAGACCCGAGCGGGAGCGCGATACAATGAGCAGTTCTTC
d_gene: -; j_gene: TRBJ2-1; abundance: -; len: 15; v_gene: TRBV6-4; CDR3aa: CASSDQGTPKNEQFF; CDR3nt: TGTGCCAGCAGTGACCAGGGGACTCCTAAGAATGAGCAGTTCTTC
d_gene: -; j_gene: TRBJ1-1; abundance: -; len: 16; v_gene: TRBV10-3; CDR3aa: CAISESSGLTNTEAFF; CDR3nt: TGTGCCATCAGTGAGTCTTCAGGGCTGACGAACACTGAAGCTTTCTTT
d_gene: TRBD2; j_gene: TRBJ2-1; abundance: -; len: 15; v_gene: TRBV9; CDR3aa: CASSVVVSGSPEQFF; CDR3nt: TGTGCCAGCAGCGTAGTGGTTAGCGGGAGTCCTGAGCAGTTCTTC
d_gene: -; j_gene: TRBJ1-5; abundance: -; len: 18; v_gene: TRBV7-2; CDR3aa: CASSLKLRWQNSNQPQHF; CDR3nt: TGTGCCAGCAGCTTAAAGCTCCGCTGGCAGAATAGCAATCAGCCCCAGCATTTT
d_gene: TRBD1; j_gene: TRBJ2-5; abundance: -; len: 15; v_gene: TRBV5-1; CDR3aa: CASTSDRVGQETQYF; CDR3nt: TGCGCCAGCACGTCGGACAGGGTCGGGCAAGAGACCCAGTACTTC
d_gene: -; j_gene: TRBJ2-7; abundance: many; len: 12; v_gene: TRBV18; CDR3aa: CASSPESYEQYF; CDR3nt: TGTGCCAGCTCACCGGAAAGCTACGAGCAGTACTTC
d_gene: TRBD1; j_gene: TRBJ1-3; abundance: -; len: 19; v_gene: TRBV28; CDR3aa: CASSPYSATGKVFGNTIYF; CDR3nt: TGTGCCAGCAGTCCATACTCCGCGACAGGGAAAGTATTTGGAAACACCATATATTTT
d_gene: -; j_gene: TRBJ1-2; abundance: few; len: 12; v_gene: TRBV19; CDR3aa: CASMGQKYGYTF; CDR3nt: TGTGCCAGTATGGGGCAGAAGTATGGCTACACCTTC
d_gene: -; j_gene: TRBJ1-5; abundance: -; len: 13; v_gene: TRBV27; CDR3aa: CASSLTLNQPQHF; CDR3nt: TGTGCCAGCAGTTTAACTTTGAATCAGCCCCAGCATTTT
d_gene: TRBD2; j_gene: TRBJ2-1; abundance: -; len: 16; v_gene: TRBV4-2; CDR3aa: CASSHSGRRAYNEQFF; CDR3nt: TGTGCCAGCAGCCACAGCGGGAGAAGGGCCTACAATGAGCAGTTCTTC
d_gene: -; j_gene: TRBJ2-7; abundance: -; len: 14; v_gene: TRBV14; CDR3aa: CASSQDLPDYEQYF; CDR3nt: TGTGCCAGCAGCCAAGATCTGCCGGACTACGAGCAGTACTTC
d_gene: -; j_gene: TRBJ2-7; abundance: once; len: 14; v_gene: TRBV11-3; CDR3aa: CASSSAYGLVEQYF; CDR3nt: TGTGCCAGCAGCTCCGCCTACGGGTTGGTCGAGCAGTACTTC
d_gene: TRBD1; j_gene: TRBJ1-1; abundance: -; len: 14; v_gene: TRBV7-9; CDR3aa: CASSFQGGYTEAFF; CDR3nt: TGTGCCAGCAGCTTTCAGGGGGGATACACTGAAGCTTTCTTT
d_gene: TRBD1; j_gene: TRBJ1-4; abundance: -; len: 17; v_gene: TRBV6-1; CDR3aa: CASSEPANRGYHEKLFF; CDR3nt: TGTGCCAGCAGTGAACCAGCTAACAGGGGCTATCATGAAAAACTGTTTTTT